This TCR beta chain was recovered during a study of cytomegalovirus exposure and HLA in healthy donors. Overall study results and limits: In vitro, a few CMV-associated chains proved specific for CMV antigens. Reported findings show TCR beta sequences accurately forecast HLA-A and HLA-B alleles in most subjects. Later on, analysis showed that most CMV-associated TCR beta chains appeared to be HLA-restricted.

The study ran its PCR with 60 Vbeta and 13 Jbeta primers. Profiling relied on immunoSEQ multiplex PCR, and the TCRdb table lists in-frame clones only, not all of them. In the table there are 85,000 to 130,000 clones, roughly four fifths of which are singletons. Details on this clone: Its antigen remains unidentified.

The material sequenced was PBMCs. The clonotype was recovered from a man aged 50-60 years in good health and CMV-seronegative.

CDR3 bases: TGCGCCAGCAGGACTAGCGGGGTCTCCTACGAGCAGTACTTC. It translates to CASRTSGVSYEQYF. This sequence joins TRBV5-1 and TRBJ2-7; 11 nucleotides align to TRBD2. J gave up 0 bases and V 5 bases, and 1 base lay outside the gene matches. The CDR3 runs 14 residues. The V gene's germline CDR1 is SGHRS and CDR2 YFSETQ.